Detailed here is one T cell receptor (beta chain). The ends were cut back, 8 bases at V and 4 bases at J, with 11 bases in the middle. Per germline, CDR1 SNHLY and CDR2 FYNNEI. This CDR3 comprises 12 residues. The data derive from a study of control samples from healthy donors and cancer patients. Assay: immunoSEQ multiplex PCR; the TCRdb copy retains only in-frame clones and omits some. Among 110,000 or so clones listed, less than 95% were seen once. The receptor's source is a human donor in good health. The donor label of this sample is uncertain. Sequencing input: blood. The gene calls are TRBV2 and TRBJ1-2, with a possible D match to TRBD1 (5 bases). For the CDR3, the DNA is TGTGCCAGCGGGGGGGACGTCTATGGCTACACCTTC. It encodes CASGGDVYGYTF.